This T cell receptor (beta chain) was sequenced for a study of T cells in Graves' hyperthyroidism and ophthalmopathy. Uncontrolled infection, other autoimmune disease, pregnancy and lactation each barred patients from inclusion. TCR beta CDR3 regions were amplified from RNA transcripts. First-round RT-PCR targeting the TCR CDR3 was performed with the HTBI primer set. TCRdb re-derived calls from the multiplex PCR reads in MiXCR, one entry per CDR3 protein. The sample records fewer than 650,000 distinct CDR3 sequences, over 11% being singletons. The CDR3 contains 15 residues. The germline V gene encodes CDR1 SGHRS and CDR2 YFSETQ. V was shortened by 0 bases and J by 4 bases, with 11 bases between the two germline ends. This clonotype was detected ten times or more.

The rearrangement links TRBV5-1 to TRBJ2-1; maybe TRBD2 (6 bases). Sequenced material: blood. This sequence was found in a woman aged 25-40 years with Graves' hyperthyroidism that later progressed to Graves' ophthalmopathy. CDR3 coding DNA: TGCGCCAGCAGCTTGGAAGGGACTCCTTACAATGAGCAGTTCTTC. The encoded protein is CASSLEGTPYNEQFF. Looking up the rest from reference TRBV5-1 and TRBJ2-1 gives the full variable domain: KAGVTQTPRYLIKTRGQQVTLSCSPISGHRSVSWYQQTPGQGLQFLFEYFSETQRNKGNFPGRFSGRQFSNSRSEMNVSTLELGDSALYLCASSLEGTPYNEQFFGPGTRLTVL.